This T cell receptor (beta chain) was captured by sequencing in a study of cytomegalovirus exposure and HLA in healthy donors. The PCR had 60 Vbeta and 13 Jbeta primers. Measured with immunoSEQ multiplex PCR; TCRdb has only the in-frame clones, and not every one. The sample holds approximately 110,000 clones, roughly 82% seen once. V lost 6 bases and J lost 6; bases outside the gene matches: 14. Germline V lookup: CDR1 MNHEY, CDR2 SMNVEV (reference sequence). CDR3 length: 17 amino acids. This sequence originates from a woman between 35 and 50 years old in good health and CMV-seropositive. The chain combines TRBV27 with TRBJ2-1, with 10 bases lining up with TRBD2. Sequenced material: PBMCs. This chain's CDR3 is CASSPYGSGRAINEQFF. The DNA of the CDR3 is TGTGCCAGCAGCCCCTACGGGAGCGGGAGGGCCATCAATGAGCAGTTCTTC.